One and the same sample provided the 8 T cell receptor beta chains below, sequenced in a study of cytomegalovirus exposure and HLA in healthy donors. PCR was performed using 60 Vbeta and 13 Jbeta primers. Measured with immunoSEQ multiplex PCR; TCRdb has only the in-frame clones, and not every one. Of over 95,000 clones listed, over 75% are singletons. The sequencing input was PBMCs. The receptors come from a woman younger than 30 in good health and CMV-seronegative.

The chain employs TRBV6-5 and TRBJ1-5; D remains unclear. V was trimmed by 0 bases and J by 0 bases, leaving 6 bases between them. The germline gives CDR1 MNHEY, CDR2 SVGAGI. The CDR3 loop spans 15 amino acids. CDR3 protein: CASSYSRHSNQPQHF. DNA for the CDR3: TGTGCCAGCAGTTACTCCCGACATAGCAATCAGCCCCAGCATTTT.

This chain connects TRBV7-9 to TRBJ2-1; 7 bases are shared with TRBD2. Germline loops: CDR1 SEHNR, CDR2 FQNEAQ (reference sequence). The CDR3 has 16 amino acids. The junction had 7 bases not matched to a gene; V was cut back by 5 bases and J by 0 bases. The CDR3 nucleotides are TGTGCCAGCAGCCCCAAAGCGGGGAGCTCCTACAATGAGCAGTTCTTC. Amino acid sequence: CASSPKAGSSYNEQFF. The complete variable domain, with remaining parts taken from reference TRBV7-9 and TRBJ2-1, reads DTGVSQNPRHKITKRGQNVTFRCDPISEHNRLYWYRQTLGQGPEFLTYFQNEAQLEKSRLLSDRFSAERPKGSFSTLEIQRTEQGDSAMYLCASSPKAGSSYNEQFFGPGTRLTVL.

This chain joins TRBV7-2 and TRBJ2-5; D ambiguous. Germline V gene data show CDR1 as SGHTA and CDR2 as FQGNSA. The CDR3 runs to 13 residues. Trimming took 5 bases from V and 5 from J, leaving 12 bases between them. The DNA for the CDR3 is TGTGCCAGCAGCCTAGTCCCCAGGGAGACCCAGTACTTC. Translated, it gives CASSLVPRETQYF.

The CDR3 reads CASSRDSFSYEQYF. For the CDR3, the DNA is TGTGCCAGCAGCCGGGACAGTTTCTCCTACGAGCAGTACTTC. The rearrangement links TRBV6-5 to TRBJ2-7, with TRBD1 matching 7 bases. V trimming: 6 bases; J trimming: 0 bases; junction bases outside the gene matches: 5. This CDR3 is built from 14 residues. Germline V gene sequence: CDR1 MNHEY, CDR2 SVGAGI.

The chain employs TRBV19 and TRBJ1-2; TRBD1 matches 8 bases. CDR1 LNHDA and CDR2 SQIVND come from the germline V gene (reference sequence). The CDR3 contains 13 residues. The trim removed 5 bases at V and 6 bases at J, leaving 5 bases unmatched. CDR3 in amino acids: CASSEDREDGYTF. The CDR3 bases are TGTGCCAGTAGTGAGGACAGGGAGGATGGCTACACCTTC.

V is TRBV30 and J is TRBJ2-3; 8 bases fit TRBD1. V shed 5 bases and J 3 bases; nucleotides not matched to a gene: 7. This CDR3 contains 14 residues. The germline V gene encodes CDR1 GTSNPN and CDR2 SVGIG (reference sequence). This CDR3 is CAWVDRGLTDTQYF. The DNA of the CDR3 is TGTGCCTGGGTCGACAGGGGTTTGACAGATACGCAGTATTTT.

The genes are TRBV5-4 and TRBJ2-5, with 13 bases matching TRBD2. J lost 2 bases, V lost 4 bases, and 14 bases had no gene match. The germline gives CDR1 SGHNT, CDR2 YYREEE (reference sequence). The CDR3 sequence is 19 residues long. CDR3 sequence (DNA): TGTGCCAGCAGCCTGGATACTAGCGGGGGGGCCGGGTGGCAAGAGACCCAGTACTTC. It yields the protein CASSLDTSGGAGWQETQYF.

This sequence joins TRBV5-4 and TRBJ2-1, with 10 bases fitting TRBD1. This CDR3 spans 15 amino acids. The J segment lost 6 bases and the V segment lost 4 bases, leaving 7 bases of the junction unmatched. Germline CDR1 reads SGHNT; CDR2 reads YYREEE (reference sequence). DNA of the CDR3: TGTGCCAGCAGCAGGACAGGGGGTAAGTCCAATGAGCAGTTCTTC. Translated, it gives CASSRTGGKSNEQFF.